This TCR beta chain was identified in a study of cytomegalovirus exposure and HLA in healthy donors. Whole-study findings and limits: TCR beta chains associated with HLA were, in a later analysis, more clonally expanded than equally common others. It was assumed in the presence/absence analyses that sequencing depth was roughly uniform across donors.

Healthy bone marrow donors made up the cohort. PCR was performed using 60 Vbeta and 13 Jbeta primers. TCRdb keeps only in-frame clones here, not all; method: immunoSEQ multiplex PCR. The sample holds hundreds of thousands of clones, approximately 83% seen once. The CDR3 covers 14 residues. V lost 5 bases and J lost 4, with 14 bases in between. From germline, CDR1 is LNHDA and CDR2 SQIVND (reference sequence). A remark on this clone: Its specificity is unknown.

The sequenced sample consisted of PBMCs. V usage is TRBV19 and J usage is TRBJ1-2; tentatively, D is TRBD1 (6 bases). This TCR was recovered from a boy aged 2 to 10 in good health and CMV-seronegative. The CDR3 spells CASSPPGQFYGYTF. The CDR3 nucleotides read TGTGCCAGTAGTCCTCCAGGACAGTTCTATGGCTACACCTTC.